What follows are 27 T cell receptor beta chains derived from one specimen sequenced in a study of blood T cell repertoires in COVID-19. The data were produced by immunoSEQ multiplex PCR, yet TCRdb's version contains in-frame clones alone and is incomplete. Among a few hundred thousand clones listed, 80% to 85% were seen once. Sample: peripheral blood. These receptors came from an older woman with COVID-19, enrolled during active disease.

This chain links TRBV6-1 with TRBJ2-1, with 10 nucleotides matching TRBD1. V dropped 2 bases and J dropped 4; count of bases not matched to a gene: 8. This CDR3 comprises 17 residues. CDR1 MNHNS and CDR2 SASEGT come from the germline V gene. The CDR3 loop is CASSEYPDRGPYNEQFF. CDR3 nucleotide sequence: TGTGCCAGCAGTGAATATCCAGACAGGGGGCCTTACAATGAGCAGTTCTTC.

For the CDR3, the DNA is TGCAGCGTTGTTTGGCAGGTGAACACTGAAGCTTTCTTT. This gives the protein CSVVWQVNTEAFF. The gene calls are TRBV29-1 and TRBJ1-1, with unresolved D. V was cut by 4 bases and J by 0 bases, with 9 bases left in between. CDR3 length: 13 amino acids. Germline values: CDR1 SQVTM, CDR2 ANQGSEA.

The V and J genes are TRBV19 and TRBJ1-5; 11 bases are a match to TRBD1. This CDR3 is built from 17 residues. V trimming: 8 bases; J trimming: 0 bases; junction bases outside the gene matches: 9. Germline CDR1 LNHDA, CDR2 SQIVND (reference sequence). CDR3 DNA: TGTGCCAGTGCCCCCCGGGACAGGGGGGATAGCAATCAGCCCCAGCATTTT. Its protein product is CASAPRDRGDSNQPQHF. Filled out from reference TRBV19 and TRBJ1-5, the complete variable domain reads DGGITQSPKYLFRKEGQNVTLSCEQNLNHDAMYWYRQDPGQGLRLIYYSQIVNDFQKGDIAEGYSVSREKKESFPLTVTSAQKNPTAFYLCASAPRDRGDSNQPQHFGDGTRLSIL.

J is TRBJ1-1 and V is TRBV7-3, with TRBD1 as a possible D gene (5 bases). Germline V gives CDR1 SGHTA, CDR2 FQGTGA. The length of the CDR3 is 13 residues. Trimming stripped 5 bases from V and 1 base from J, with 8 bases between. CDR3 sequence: CASSAGQNTEAFF. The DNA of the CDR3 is TGTGCCAGCAGCGCCGGACAGAACACTGAAGCTTTCTTT.

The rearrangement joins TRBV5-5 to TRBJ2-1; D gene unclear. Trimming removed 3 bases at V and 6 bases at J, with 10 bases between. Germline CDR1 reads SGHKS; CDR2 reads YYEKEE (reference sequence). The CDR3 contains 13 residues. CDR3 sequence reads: CASSSFSINEQFF. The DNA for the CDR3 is TGTGCCAGCAGCTCCTTTAGTATCAATGAGCAGTTCTTC. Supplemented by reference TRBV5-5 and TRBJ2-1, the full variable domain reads DAGVTQSPTHLIKTRGQQVTLRCSPISGHKSVSWYQQVLGQGPQFIFQYYEKEERGRGNFPDRFSARQFPNYSSELNVNALLLGDSALYLCASSSFSINEQFFGPGTRLTVL.

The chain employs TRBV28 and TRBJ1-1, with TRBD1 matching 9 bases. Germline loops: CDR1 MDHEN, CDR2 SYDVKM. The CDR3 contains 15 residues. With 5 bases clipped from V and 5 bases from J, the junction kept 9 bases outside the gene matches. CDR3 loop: CASSANRGQRTEAFF. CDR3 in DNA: TGTGCCAGCAGTGCCAACAGGGGGCAAAGGACTGAAGCTTTCTTT.

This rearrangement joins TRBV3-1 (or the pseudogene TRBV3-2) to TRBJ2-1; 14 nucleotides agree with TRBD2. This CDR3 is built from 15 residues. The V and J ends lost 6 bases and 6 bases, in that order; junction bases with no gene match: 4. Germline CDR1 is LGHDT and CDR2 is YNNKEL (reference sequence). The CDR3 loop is CASSRGLAGVNEQFF. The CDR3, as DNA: TGTGCCAGCAGTAGGGGACTAGCGGGAGTCAATGAGCAGTTCTTC.

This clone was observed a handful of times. CDR3 sequence: CASKGSQGVNSPLHF. In DNA, the CDR3 is TGTGCCAGCAAAGGGTCCCAGGGGGTAAATTCACCCCTCCACTTT. The chain joins TRBV28 to TRBJ1-6, with 7 bases fitting TRBD1. The CDR3 contains 15 residues. CDR1 is MDHEN and CDR2 is SYDVKM in the germline V gene. V trimming: 7 bases; J trimming: 7 bases; junction bases outside the gene matches: 10.

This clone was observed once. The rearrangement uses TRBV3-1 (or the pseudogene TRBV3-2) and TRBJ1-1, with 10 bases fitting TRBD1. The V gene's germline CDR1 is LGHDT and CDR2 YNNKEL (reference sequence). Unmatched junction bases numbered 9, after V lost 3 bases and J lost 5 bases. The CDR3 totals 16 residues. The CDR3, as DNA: TGTGCCAGCAGCCACCTTGGGGGACAGGGGAGAACTGAAGCTTTCTTT. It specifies CASSHLGGQGRTEAFF.

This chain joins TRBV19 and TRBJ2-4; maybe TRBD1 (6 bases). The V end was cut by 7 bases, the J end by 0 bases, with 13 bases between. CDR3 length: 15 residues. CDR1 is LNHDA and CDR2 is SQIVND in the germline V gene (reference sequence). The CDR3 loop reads CASTTGQLAKNIQYF. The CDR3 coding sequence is TGTGCCAGTACTACGGGACAATTAGCCAAAAACATTCAGTACTTC.

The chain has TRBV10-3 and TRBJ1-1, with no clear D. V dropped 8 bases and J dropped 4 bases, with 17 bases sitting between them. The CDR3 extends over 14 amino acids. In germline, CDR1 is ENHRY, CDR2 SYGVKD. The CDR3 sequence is CAISESREGTEAFF. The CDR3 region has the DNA TGTGCCATCTCTGAGTCCCGGGAGGGCACTGAAGCTTTCTTT.

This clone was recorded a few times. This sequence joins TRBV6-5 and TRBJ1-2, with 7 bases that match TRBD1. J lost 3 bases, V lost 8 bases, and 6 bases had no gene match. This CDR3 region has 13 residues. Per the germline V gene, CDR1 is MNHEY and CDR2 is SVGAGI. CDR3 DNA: TGTGCCAGCTGGACAGGTCTGCACTATGGCTACACCTTC. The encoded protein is CASWTGLHYGYTF.

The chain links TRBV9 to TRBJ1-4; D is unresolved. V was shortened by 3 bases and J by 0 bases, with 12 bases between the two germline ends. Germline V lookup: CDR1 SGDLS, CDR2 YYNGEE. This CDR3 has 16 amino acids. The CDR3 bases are TGTGCCAGCAGCGGGCCCGACGGGACAACTAATGAAAAACTGTTTTTT. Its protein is CASSGPDGTTNEKLFF.

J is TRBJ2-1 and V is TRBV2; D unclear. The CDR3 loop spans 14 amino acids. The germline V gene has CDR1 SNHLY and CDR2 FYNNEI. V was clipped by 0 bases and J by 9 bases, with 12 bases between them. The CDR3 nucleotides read TGTGCCAGCAGTGAAGCGCTTAGCCGCTCTGAGCAGTTCTTC. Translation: CASSEALSRSEQFF.

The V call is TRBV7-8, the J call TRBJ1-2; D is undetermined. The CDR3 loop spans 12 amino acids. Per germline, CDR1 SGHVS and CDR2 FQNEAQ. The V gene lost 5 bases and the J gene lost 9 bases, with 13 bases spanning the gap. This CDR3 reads CASSRETWSYTF. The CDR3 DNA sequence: TGTGCCAGCAGCCGAGAGACTTGGAGCTACACCTTC.

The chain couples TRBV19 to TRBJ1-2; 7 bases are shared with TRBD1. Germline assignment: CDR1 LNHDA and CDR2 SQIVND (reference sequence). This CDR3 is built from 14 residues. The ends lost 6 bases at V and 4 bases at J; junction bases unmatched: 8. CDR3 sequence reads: CASRETGRGYGYTF. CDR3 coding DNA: TGTGCCAGTAGAGAGACAGGGAGAGGCTATGGCTACACCTTC.

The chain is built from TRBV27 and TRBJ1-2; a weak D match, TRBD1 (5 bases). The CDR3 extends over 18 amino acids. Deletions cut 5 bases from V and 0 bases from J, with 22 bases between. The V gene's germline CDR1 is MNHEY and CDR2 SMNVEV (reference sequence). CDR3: CASSPQGTPPLANYGYTF. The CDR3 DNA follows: TGTGCCAGCAGTCCTCAGGGAACTCCCCCTCTAGCTAACTATGGCTACACCTTC.

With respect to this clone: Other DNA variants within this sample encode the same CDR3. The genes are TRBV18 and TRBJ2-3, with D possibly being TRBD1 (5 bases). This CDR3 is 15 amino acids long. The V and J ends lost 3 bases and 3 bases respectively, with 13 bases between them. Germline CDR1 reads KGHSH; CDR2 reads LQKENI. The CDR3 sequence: CASSPGPLGTDTQYF. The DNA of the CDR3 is TGTGCCAGCTCACCGGGGCCCCTAGGGACAGATACGCAGTATTTT.

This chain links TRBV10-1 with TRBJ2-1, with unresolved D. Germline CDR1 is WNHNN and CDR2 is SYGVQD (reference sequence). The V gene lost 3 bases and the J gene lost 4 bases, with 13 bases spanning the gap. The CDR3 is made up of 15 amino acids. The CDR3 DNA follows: TGCGCCAGCAGTGATGGCGGTATCGGTTACAATGAGCAGTTCTTC. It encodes CASSDGGIGYNEQFF.

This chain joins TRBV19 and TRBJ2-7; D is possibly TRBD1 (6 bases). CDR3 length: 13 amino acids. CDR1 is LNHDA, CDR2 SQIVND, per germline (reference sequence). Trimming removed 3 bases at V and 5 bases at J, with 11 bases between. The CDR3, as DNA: TGTGCCAGTAGTATTGTAACAGGGAACGAGCAGTACTTC. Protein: CASSIVTGNEQYF.

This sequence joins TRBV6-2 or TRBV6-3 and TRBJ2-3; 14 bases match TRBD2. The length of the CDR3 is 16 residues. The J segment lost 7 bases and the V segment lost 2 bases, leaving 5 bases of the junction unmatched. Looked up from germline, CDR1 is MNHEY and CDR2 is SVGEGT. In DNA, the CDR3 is TGTGCCAGCAGTTACCGACTAGCGGGAGGGCCCCATACGCAGTATTTT. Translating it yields CASSYRLAGGPHTQYF.

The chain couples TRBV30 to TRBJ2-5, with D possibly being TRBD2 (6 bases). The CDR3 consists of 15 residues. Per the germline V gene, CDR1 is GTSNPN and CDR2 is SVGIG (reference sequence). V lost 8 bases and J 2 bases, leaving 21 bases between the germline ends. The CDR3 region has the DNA TGTGCCAGCGTCACGGGGGTCAGCGCGCAAGAGACCCAGTACTTC. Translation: CASVTGVSAQETQYF.

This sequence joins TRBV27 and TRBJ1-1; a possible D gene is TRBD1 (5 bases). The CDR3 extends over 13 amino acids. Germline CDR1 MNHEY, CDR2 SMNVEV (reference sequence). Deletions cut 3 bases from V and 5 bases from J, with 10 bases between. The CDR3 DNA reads TGTGCCAGCAGTTTCGGGGGGAGGACTGAAGCTTTCTTT. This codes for CASSFGGRTEAFF.

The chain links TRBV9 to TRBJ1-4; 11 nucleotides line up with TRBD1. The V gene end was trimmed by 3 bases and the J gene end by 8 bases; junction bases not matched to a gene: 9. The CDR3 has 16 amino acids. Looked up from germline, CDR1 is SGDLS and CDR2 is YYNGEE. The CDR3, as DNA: TGTGCCAGCAGCGGGACCCAGGGACAGGGGGTGGAAAAACTGTTTTTT. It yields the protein CASSGTQGQGVEKLFF. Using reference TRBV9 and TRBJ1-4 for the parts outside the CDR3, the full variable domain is DSGVTQTPKHLITATGQRVTLRCSPRSGDLSVYWYQQSLDQGLQFLIQYYNGEERAKGNILERFSAQQFPDLHSELNLSSLELGDSALYFCASSGTQGQGVEKLFFGSGTQLSVL.

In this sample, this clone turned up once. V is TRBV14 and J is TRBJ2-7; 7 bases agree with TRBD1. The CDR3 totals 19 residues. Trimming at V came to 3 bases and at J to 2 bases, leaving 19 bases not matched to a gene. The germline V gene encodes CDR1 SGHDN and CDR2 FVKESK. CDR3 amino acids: CASSHPTWYHRGNPYEQYF. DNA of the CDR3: TGTGCCAGCAGCCATCCAACCTGGTATCACAGGGGCAACCCCTACGAGCAGTACTTC.

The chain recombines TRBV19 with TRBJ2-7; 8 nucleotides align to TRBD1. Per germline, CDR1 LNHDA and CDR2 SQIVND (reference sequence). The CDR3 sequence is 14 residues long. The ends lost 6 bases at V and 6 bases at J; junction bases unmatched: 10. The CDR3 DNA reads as TGTGCCAGTAGGCTTACAGGGGGATTGGCCGAGCAGTACTTC. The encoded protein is CASRLTGGLAEQYF.

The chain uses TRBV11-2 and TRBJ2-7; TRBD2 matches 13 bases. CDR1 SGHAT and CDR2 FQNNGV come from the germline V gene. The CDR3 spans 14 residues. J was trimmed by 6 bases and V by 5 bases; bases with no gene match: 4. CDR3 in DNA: TGTGCCAGCAGCAGGACTAGCGGGAGTGGCGAGCAGTACTTC. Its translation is CASSRTSGSGEQYF.